The 20 T cell receptor beta chains listed next were all sequenced from one sample in a study of T-cell memory formation after mild COVID-19. TCRdb processed the 5' RACE reads anew with MiXCR; each CDR3 protein has one entry. The sample consists of 250,000 to 400,000 distinct CDR3 sequences, approximately 15% of them appearing once. Sequencing was done on a sample of PBMCs or a T cell subset sorted from them (not recorded which). The receptors were sampled from a man between 18 and 29 years old who had mild COVID-19 (a few samples of this study predate the infection). Cell type and time point are not known.

This clonotype came up a few times. In DNA form, the CDR3 reads TGCGCCAGCAGCCAATTGGTGACAGGGAGCACAGATACGCAGTATTTT. Translation: CASSQLVTGSTDTQYF. The rearrangement joins TRBV4-1 to TRBJ2-3, with 7 positions matching TRBD1. The CDR3 loop spans 16 amino acids. Germline assignment: CDR1 MGHRA and CDR2 YSYEKL. Trimming at V came to 2 bases and at J to 0 bases, leaving 5 bases not matched to a gene.

This clonotype was counted between two and nine times. The genes are TRBV27 and TRBJ2-7; D remains unclear. From germline, CDR1 is MNHEY and CDR2 SMNVEV (reference sequence). CDR3 length: 14 residues. Trimming pared 0 bases from V and 0 bases from J, leaving 6 bases between. This chain's CDR3 is CASSLSYNSYEQYV. In DNA, the CDR3 is TGTGCCAGCAGTTTATCGTACAACTCCTACGAGCAGTACGTC.

The chain couples TRBV6-2 or TRBV6-3 to TRBJ2-7; 7 nucleotides line up with TRBD2. Germline trimming cut 5 bases from V and 6 bases from J; bases unmatched to any gene: 10. This CDR3 is built from 14 residues. Germline CDR1 reads MNHEY; CDR2 reads SVGEGT. The CDR3 region is CASSPGTNYGEQYV. The CDR3 DNA is TGTGCCAGCAGTCCGGGGACTAACTACGGCGAGCAGTACGTC.

V is TRBV12-3 or TRBV12-4 and J is TRBJ1-6; TRBD1 is a possible D gene (5 bases). Trimming cost V 6 bases and J 9 bases, with 15 bases left between them. The CDR3 runs to 14 residues. The chain's CDR3 is CASRFGGSGSPLHF. The DNA of the CDR3 is TGTGCCAGCAGATTCGGGGGGTCGGGTTCACCCCTCCACTTT.

The DNA of the CDR3 is TGTGCCAGCAGTAAGAAAGGGGATACTGGAAACACCATATATTTT. Protein product: CASSKKGDTGNTIYF. The chain uses TRBV7-9 and TRBJ1-3; weak D call: TRBD1 (5 bases). Germline values: CDR1 SEHNR, CDR2 FQNEAQ (reference sequence). This CDR3 contains 15 residues. V lost 6 bases and J lost 2, with 14 bases in between.

This clonotype showed up just a few times. The chain joins TRBV5-1 to TRBJ1-5, with D perhaps matching TRBD1 (6 bases). CDR1 SGHRS and CDR2 YFSETQ come from the germline V gene. There are 12 residues in the CDR3. V lost 3 bases, J lost 9 bases, and 10 bases lay in between. In DNA form, the CDR3 reads TGCGCCAGCAGCTACCTAGGGGGGCCCCAGCATTTT. Translation: CASSYLGGPQHF.

J is TRBJ1-5 and V is TRBV7-2; D remains unclear. V was trimmed by 2 bases and J by 2 bases, leaving 10 bases between them. Germline loops: CDR1 SGHTA, CDR2 FQGNSA. CDR3 size: 15 residues. The CDR3 sequence: CASSLFLGGNQPQHF. CDR3 nucleotide sequence: TGTGCCAGCAGCTTATTCTTGGGCGGCAATCAGCCCCAGCATTTT.

V gene TRBV12-3 or TRBV12-4 combines with J gene TRBJ2-1, with 7 bases aligning to TRBD2. The trim removed 4 bases at V and 5 bases at J, leaving 11 bases unmatched. This CDR3 comprises 16 residues. The CDR3 loop is CASSSSASGVNNEQFF. CDR3 nucleotides: TGTGCCAGCAGTTCCAGCGCCAGCGGGGTAAACAATGAGCAGTTCTTC.

A few counts support this clonotype. The chain carries TRBV3-1 and TRBJ2-7; 7 nucleotides match TRBD2. Germline V gene lookup returns CDR1 LGHDT and CDR2 YNNKEL (reference sequence). This CDR3 is 14 amino acids long. Trimming removed 2 bases from V and 1 base from J; junction bases left unmatched: 2. The CDR3 sequence: CASSQRGESYEQYV. The CDR3 DNA sequence: TGTGCCAGCAGCCAACGGGGGGAATCCTACGAGCAGTACGTC.

This chain links TRBV24-1 with TRBJ2-5; 9 positions match TRBD1. The CDR3 loop spans 15 amino acids. J lost 4 bases, V lost 2 bases, and 4 bases had no gene match. Per the germline V gene, CDR1 is KGHDR and CDR2 is SFDVKD. The CDR3 loop is CATSDSRQGGETQYF. CDR3 nucleotide sequence: TGTGCCACCAGTGATTCCCGACAGGGGGGAGAGACCCAGTACTTC.

This clonotype was seen only a few times. V and J are TRBV5-1 and TRBJ2-2, with 7 bases that match TRBD1. Germline CDR1 SGHRS, CDR2 YFSETQ. V was clipped by 4 bases and J by 8 bases; unmatched bases: 8. CDR3 size: 14 residues. The CDR3 here is CASSPTQGRGELFF. CDR3 nucleotide sequence: TGCGCCAGCAGCCCAACACAGGGGAGAGGGGAGCTGTTTTTT.

This sequence joins TRBV10-3 and TRBJ1-1; 8 bases line up with TRBD1. J was trimmed by 5 bases and V by 4 bases; bases with no gene match: 3. Germline V CDR1 and CDR2: ENHRY, SYGVKD. This CDR3 is built from 13 residues. This chain's CDR3 is CAISATGGTEAFF. The CDR3 DNA sequence: TGTGCCATCAGTGCAACAGGGGGGACTGAAGCTTTCTTT.

This clonotype was observed a few times. The V call is TRBV7-3, the J call TRBJ1-2; the D gene is possibly TRBD1 (5 bases). V shed 5 bases and J shed 8 bases, with 15 bases lying between them. Germline V gene sequence: CDR1 SGHTA, CDR2 FQGTGA. The CDR3 loop spans 13 amino acids. The CDR3 loop reads CASSHRDGSGYTF. CDR3 DNA: TGTGCCAGCAGCCACCGGGACGGATCAGGCTACACCTTC.

This clonotype was seen a handful of times. V and J are TRBV6-2 or TRBV6-3 and TRBJ1-6; unclear D gene. The length of the CDR3 is 13 residues. V gave up 5 bases and J gave up 2 bases, with 4 bases separating them. Germline V gene sequence: CDR1 MNHEY, CDR2 SVGEGT. The CDR3 sequence is CASSRPYNSPLHF. CDR3 coding DNA: TGTGCCAGCAGTCGGCCCTATAATTCACCCCTCCACTTT.

The J gene is TRBJ1-4, the V gene TRBV10-1; D unresolved. The CDR3 has 13 amino acids. V lost 4 bases and J 8 bases, leaving 11 bases between the germline ends. Germline V gene sequence: CDR1 WNHNN, CDR2 SYGVQD (reference sequence). The CDR3, as DNA: TGCGCCAGCAGTGGGGGTTTGGACGAAAAACTGTTTTTT. Residues: CASSGGLDEKLFF.

This clonotype was seen a handful of times. This chain connects TRBV7-2 to TRBJ1-4; possibly TRBD1 for D (6 bases). There are 17 residues in the CDR3. The germline CDR1 and CDR2 sequences are SGHTA and FQGNSA. V shed 6 bases and J shed 4 bases, with 21 bases lying between them. The CDR3 bases are TGTGCCAGCAGTCCTTATCCGAGACAGGAATATAATGAAAAACTGTTTTTT. Amino acid sequence: CASSPYPRQEYNEKLFF.

This clonotype has a handful of counts. The chain combines TRBV2 with TRBJ2-7; 11 positions agree with TRBD1. The germline gives CDR1 SNHLY, CDR2 FYNNEI. CDR3 length: 14 residues. The V and J ends lost 11 bases and 6 bases, in that order; junction bases with no gene match: 12. This CDR3 reads CAGSRTGGFVEQYF. CDR3 nucleotide sequence: TGTGCCGGATCTCGGACAGGGGGCTTTGTCGAGCAGTACTTC.

The chain has TRBV4-2 and TRBJ2-1; 7 bases map to TRBD2. CDR1 is LGHNA and CDR2 is YNFKEQ in the germline V gene. This CDR3 has 17 amino acids. The junction had 5 bases not matched to a gene; V was cut back by 0 bases and J by 0 bases. The CDR3 sequence: CASSQEPAGSSYNEQFF. CDR3 DNA sequence: TGTGCCAGCAGCCAAGAACCAGCGGGGAGCTCCTACAATGAGCAGTTCTTC.

The chain couples TRBV20-1 to TRBJ1-1; D call uncertain. Germline CDR1 reads DFQATT; CDR2 reads SNEGSKA (reference sequence). Trimming took 4 bases from V and 0 from J, leaving 9 bases between them. The CDR3 extends over 13 amino acids. This chain's CDR3 is CSATSSMNTEAFF. CDR3 sequence (DNA): TGCAGTGCTACGTCGAGCATGAACACTGAAGCTTTCTTT.

This chain connects TRBV28 to TRBJ2-7; perhaps TRBD1 as D (5 bases). The germline gives CDR1 MDHEN, CDR2 SYDVKM. The V end was cut by 2 bases, the J end by 9 bases, with 11 bases between. This CDR3 contains 12 residues. CDR3 DNA: TGTGCCAGCAGTTTAGCGCAGGGATCGCAGTACGTC. The encoded protein is CASSLAQGSQYV.